The entry that follows covers one T cell receptor beta chain sequence. What it binds is unknown. This sample is part of a study of OX40 agonist ivuxolimab in advanced cancers. Overall study context: There were three patients with partial responses, one having hepatocellular carcinoma and two cutaneous melanoma.

Points from the study as a whole: CD8+ T cells (on average) carried more expanded clones than CD4+ T cells.

Systemic immunosuppression or autoimmune disease history was grounds to exclude patients. The repertoire was sequenced with immunoSEQ multiplex PCR; TCRdb's copy has only in-frame clones and lacks some. In the table there are roughly 26,000 clones, around nine tenths of which are singletons. The material was CD4+ or CD8+ T cells sorted from blood, obtained in a trial of the OX40 agonist ivuxolimab. The TCR originated in an adult with an advanced solid tumor such as melanoma, head and neck, liver or kidney cancer.

Here the CDR3 reads CASSGWVTGLAGGDSETQYF. In DNA, the CDR3 is TGTGCCAGCAGTGGGTGGGTCACGGGACTAGCCGGAGGGGATTCAGAGACCCAGTACTTC. The J gene is TRBJ2-5, the V gene TRBV6-1, with 9 bases identical to TRBD2. Germline CDR1 reads MNHNS; CDR2 reads SASEGT. The CDR3 spans 20 residues. The ends lost 4 bases at V and 4 bases at J; junction bases unmatched: 22.